The present entry profiles one T cell receptor (beta chain) with its context. TCRdb keeps only in-frame clones here, not all; method: immunoSEQ multiplex PCR. The sample carries about 160,000 clones, 80% to 90% recorded once. This sample was taken from a study of blood T cell repertoires in COVID-19. The sample taken for sequencing was PBMCs or T cells enriched from blood (not recorded which). The sequence was collected from a woman in her forties or fifties who had recovered from COVID-19.

The CDR3 here is CASSTTGVQPQHF. The CDR3 nucleotides are TGTGCCAGCAGTACTACAGGGGTTCAGCCCCAGCATTTT. V is TRBV6-5 and J is TRBJ1-5, with TRBD1 identical over 7 bases. V lost 5 bases, J lost 6 bases, and 4 bases stayed unmatched. The CDR3 runs 13 residues. In germline, CDR1 is MNHEY, CDR2 SVGAGI.